This T cell receptor (beta chain) was found in a study of blood T cells in healthy people across ages. Study-level points and caveats: Nothing was known about donor CMV status, and this possibly confounded expanded clonotype changes.

This clonotype was detected only a few times. Its matching antigen is unknown. Every participating donor contributed 7.5 to 10 milliliters of peripheral blood through a draw. Through a sample-barcoded 5' primer and a J-beta primer mix, a second PCR was run for roughly 6 to 11 cycles. MiXCR was run by TCRdb on the 5' RACE reads, yielding one entry per CDR3 protein. The data show 800,000 or so distinct CDR3 sequences, roughly 25% seen once. This sample also appeared in a second study, on T cells of mothers and their children. That source reports: When mothers and children were related, their normalized repertoire overlap, which was always slightly higher, did not differ significantly from that of unrelated pairs.

The sample consisted of blood. This TCR derives from a boy between 10 and 17 years old in good health.

The CDR3 region has the DNA TGTGCCAGCAGCCAGTTGCGGGACAGGGGACGTTCACCCCTCCACTTT. Amino acid sequence: CASSQLRDRGRSPLHF. This chain connects TRBV14 to TRBJ1-6; 10 bases are a match to TRBD1. CDR1 is SGHDN, CDR2 FVKESK, per germline. The CDR3 extends over 16 amino acids. J gave up 9 bases and V 3 bases, and 8 bases lay outside the gene matches.